What follows is one TCR beta chain and its context. Antigen: not known. This sample is drawn from a study of T cell responses to AZD1222 COVID-19 vaccine. General study findings and limits: There were mostly white British donors and more females than males, and clonal diversity was possibly underestimated. Dominant CD4 TCR responses targeted spike regions 160-218 and 743-854.

Germline V gene sequence: CDR1 SGHTA, CDR2 FQGNSA. There are 14 residues in the CDR3. V shed 2 bases and J shed 1 base, with 8 bases lying between them. The method was immunoSEQ multiplex PCR; TCRdb's version includes in-frame clones alone and lacks a portion of them. Of roughly 180,000 clones in the sample, about 91% were seen once. Second-dose timings of about 4 or about 12 weeks were pooled. The chain links TRBV7-2 to TRBJ1-2; no firm D call. The sample in question was peripheral blood, obtained 28 days after the second AZD1222 dose. This clonotype was obtained from an adult who received the AZD1222 COVID-19 vaccine. The CDR3 DNA sequence: TGTGCCAGCAGCTTAATTCGGAATAACTATGGCTACACCTTC. Amino acids: CASSLIRNNYGYTF.